The clone carrying this T cell receptor (beta chain) was counted only a few times. Antigen specificity is unknown. Since all of the isolated RNA was reverse transcribed, expressed TCRB transcripts were what got sequenced. Millions of reads were obtained on average from naive, central memory and regulatory T cell samples. Data came from immunoSEQ multiplex PCR; TCRdb stores just in-frame clones and leaves some out. This repertoire shows tens of thousands of clones, 65% to 70% found once; its top ten account for roughly 2.1%. These data come from a study of beta chain features in type 1 diabetes. Across the study: Sorted cells, around 100 million in number, were examined across all samples.

Study findings and constraints: Using cDNA template may skew counts toward highly expressing activated cells. TCRB CDR3 length was moderately but significantly reduced in all four CD4+ subsets of Type 1 diabetes patients.

This sequence was found in a woman aged 18-29 years with type 1 diabetes. The sequencing sample was made of Tregs from blood.

CDR3 in DNA: TGCGCCAGCAGCCAAGATGAACTAGCGGGAGATACGCAGTATTTT. Protein sequence: CASSQDELAGDTQYF. This chain uses TRBV4-1 with TRBJ2-3; 9 positions match TRBD2. CDR3 size: 15 residues. J lost 5 bases, V lost 0 bases, and 3 bases had no gene match. Germline lookup yields CDR1 MGHRA and CDR2 YSYEKL.